This T cell receptor beta chain is from a study of T cells after somatic rescue of genetic block. Clones were sequenced by immunoSEQ multiplex PCR, and TCRdb holds only the in-frame ones, with some missing. The sample yields 100,000 to 120,000 clones, about 93% seen once. CDR3 length equals 16 residues. V was trimmed by 4 bases and J by 7 bases, leaving 23 bases between them. Germline V gene sequence: CDR1 SGHAT, CDR2 FQNNGV. The origin of this receptor is a woman aged 18-29 years. V is TRBV11-2 and J is TRBJ2-7; D is possibly TRBD1 or TRBD2 (5 bases each). Source material: peripheral blood mononuclear cells (PBMCs). CDR3 DNA: TGTGCCAGCAGCTCCGGAGATGGGGGACGATATTTAGAGCAGTACTTC. The encoded protein is CASSSGDGGRYLEQYF. The full variable domain, its missing parts supplied by reference TRBV11-2 and TRBJ2-7, is EAGVAQSPRYKIIEKRQSVAFWCNPISGHATLYWYQQILGQGPKLLIQFQNNGVVDDSQLPKDRFSAERLKGVDSTLKIQPAKLEDSAVYLCASSSGDGGRYLEQYFGPGTRLTVT.